These 26 T cell receptor beta chains were all obtained from the same sample, sequenced in a study of blood T cell repertoires in COVID-19. Method: immunoSEQ multiplex PCR; TCRdb's copy keeps in-frame clones and lacks some. Among more than 400,000 clones listed, around 87% were seen once. Sequenced sample: PBMCs or T cells enriched from blood (not recorded which). The receptor source for this set is a woman between 18 and 29 years old who had recovered from COVID-19.

The rearrangement links TRBV15 to TRBJ2-1; TRBD1 might be the D (6 bases). The CDR3 extends over 13 amino acids. The ends were cut back, 1 base at V and 6 bases at J, with 7 bases in the middle. Germline CDR1 reads LNHNV; CDR2 reads YYDKDF (reference sequence). The CDR3, as DNA: TGTGCCACCAGCAGAGGCAGGGGCAATGAGCAGTTCTTC. It is translated as CATSRGRGNEQFF.

The DNA for the CDR3 is TGTGCCAGCAGCAGGGAGCAGGGGGCCCGTAATTCACCCCTCCACTTT. Translated, it gives CASSREQGARNSPLHF. The V gene is TRBV5-5, the J gene TRBJ1-6, with TRBD1 identical over 8 bases. Unmatched junction bases numbered 9, after V lost 4 bases and J lost 6 bases. In germline, CDR1 is SGHKS, CDR2 YYEKEE (reference sequence). The CDR3 is 16 amino acids.

V is TRBV29-1 and J is TRBJ2-7, with 9 nucleotides matching TRBD2. Per the germline V gene, CDR1 is SQVTM and CDR2 is ANQGSEA. V dropped 6 bases and J dropped 1; count of bases not matched to a gene: 10. The CDR3 is made up of 15 amino acids. DNA for the CDR3: TGCAGCGTCCAAAGGGGCGGGGGGGTTTCCTACGAGCAGTACTTC. This sequence encodes CSVQRGGGVSYEQYF.

This chain joins TRBV19 and TRBJ1-5, with TRBD1 matching 9 bases. The junction had 19 bases not matched to a gene; V was cut back by 3 bases and J by 4 bases. CDR3 length equals 20 residues. Germline values: CDR1 LNHDA, CDR2 SQIVND (reference sequence). CDR3 loop: CASSIRDREYLIDENQPQHF. In DNA form, the CDR3 reads TGTGCCAGTAGTATCCGGGACAGGGAGTACCTAATTGACGAAAATCAGCCCCAGCATTTT. Drawing the rest from reference TRBV19 and TRBJ1-5, the complete variable domain is DGGITQSPKYLFRKEGQNVTLSCEQNLNHDAMYWYRQDPGQGLRLIYYSQIVNDFQKGDIAEGYSVSREKKESFPLTVTSAQKNPTAFYLCASSIRDREYLIDENQPQHFGDGTRLSIL.

CDR3 coding DNA: TGTGCCAGTAGTATGCGGGATCCTTCTAGGCCCCAGCATTTT. Amino acid sequence: CASSMRDPSRPQHF. The chain couples TRBV19 to TRBJ1-5; D unclear. Germline V lookup: CDR1 LNHDA, CDR2 SQIVND (reference sequence). The V gene lost 3 bases and the J gene lost 9 bases, with 15 bases spanning the gap. CDR3 length: 14 amino acids.

This chain uses TRBV7-2 with TRBJ2-7, with a tentative D call TRBD1 (6 bases). V was shortened by 5 bases and J by 1 base, with 15 bases between the two germline ends. The CDR3 is made up of 15 amino acids. Germline V lookup: CDR1 SGHTA, CDR2 FQGNSA. CDR3 loop: CASSLVPQGSYEQYF. The CDR3 coding sequence is TGTGCCAGCAGCCTAGTCCCGCAGGGGTCCTACGAGCAGTACTTC.

This chain connects TRBV28 to TRBJ1-1; D is perhaps TRBD1 (6 bases). The CDR3 extends over 15 amino acids. Per germline, CDR1 MDHEN and CDR2 SYDVKM. V lost 5 bases and J lost 5, with 18 bases in between. In nucleotides, the CDR3 is TGTGCCAGCAGTCCCCCCCGGGGGGGCAGGACTGAAGCTTTCTTT. Translation: CASSPPRGGRTEAFF.

This clone has at least ten counts. The chain carries TRBV30 and TRBJ2-1, with 7 positions matching TRBD2. The CDR3 covers 15 residues. V lost 0 bases and J lost 10; bases outside the gene matches: 12. Germline CDR1 GTSNPN, CDR2 SVGIG (reference sequence). The CDR3 DNA follows: TGTGCCTGGAGTGTTTCCTCGTTCGCGGGGGAAGAGCAGTTCTTC. It is translated as CAWSVSSFAGEEQFF.

This sequence joins TRBV5-1 and TRBJ2-2; TRBD2 is a possible D gene (5 bases). From germline, CDR1 is SGHRS and CDR2 YFSETQ. CDR3 length: 16 residues. Trimming cost V 4 bases and J 5 bases, with 18 bases left between them. The CDR3 is CASSPTYPTGTGELFF. The DNA of the CDR3 is TGCGCCAGCAGCCCTACCTATCCTACGGGGACCGGGGAGCTGTTTTTT.

The chain has TRBV3-1 (or the pseudogene TRBV3-2) and TRBJ2-2; possibly TRBD2 for D (6 bases). V was pared by 0 bases and J by 3 bases, with 14 bases between. The CDR3 length is 17 residues. Germline CDR1 and CDR2: LGHDT and YNNKEL (reference sequence). The CDR3 coding sequence is TGTGCCAGCAGCCAAGAGGGCGGAGGGGCCTACACCGGGGAGCTGTTTTTT. Translation: CASSQEGGGAYTGELFF.

To note about this clone: Distinct nucleotide sequences in the sample also encode this CDR3. The V gene is TRBV2, the J gene TRBJ1-2; 10 positions agree with TRBD1. This CDR3 is built from 12 residues. Trimming at V came to 8 bases and at J to 4 bases, leaving 1 base not matched to a gene. The germline gives CDR1 SNHLY, CDR2 FYNNEI. The CDR3 sequence is CASRDRGYGYTF. DNA for the CDR3: TGTGCCAGCCGGGACAGGGGCTATGGCTACACCTTC. The full variable domain, rest sourced from reference TRBV2 and TRBJ1-2, is EPEVTQTPSHQVTQMGQEVILRCVPISNHLYFYWYRQILGQKVEFLVSFYNNEISEKSEIFDDQFSVERPDGSNFTLKIRSTKLEDSAMYFCASRDRGYGYTFGSGTRLTVV.

The chain uses TRBV3-1 (or the pseudogene TRBV3-2) and TRBJ1-1, with D unclear. CDR1 LGHDT and CDR2 YNNKEL come from the germline V gene (reference sequence). Trimming removed 4 bases at V and 1 base at J, with 7 bases between. This CDR3 has 13 amino acids. The CDR3 nucleotides are TGTGCCAGCAGCCTTGGTAGGAACACTGAAGCTTTCTTT. Translating gives CASSLGRNTEAFF.

The rearrangement links TRBV2 to TRBJ1-1; possible D gene TRBD1, 5 bases. The germline V gene encodes CDR1 SNHLY and CDR2 FYNNEI. Trimming left V 6 bases short and J 4 bases short, with 12 bases between. The CDR3 is 13 residues long. CDR3 DNA sequence: TGTGCCAGCAGGGGGACTATAGGCACTGAAGCTTTCTTT. Protein: CASRGTIGTEAFF.

This chain joins TRBV7-2 and TRBJ2-7, with D possibly being TRBD1 (6 bases). Deletions cut 1 base from V and 0 bases from J, with 10 bases between. The CDR3 length is 15 residues. CDR1 SGHTA and CDR2 FQGNSA come from the germline V gene. Here the CDR3 DNA reads TGTGCCAGCAGCTTAGGGCGGACAGCCTCCTACGAGCAGTACTTC. Translating gives CASSLGRTASYEQYF. Variable domain in full (rest from reference TRBV7-2 and TRBJ2-7): GAGVSQSPSNKVTEKGKDVELRCDPISGHTALYWYRQSLGQGLEFLIYFQGNSAPDKSGLPSDRFSAERTGGSVSTLTIQRTQQEDSAVYLCASSLGRTASYEQYFGPGTRLTVT.

The chain carries TRBV7-9 and TRBJ2-3; perhaps TRBD2 as D (7 bases). V was trimmed by 8 bases and J by 4 bases, leaving 16 bases between them. The CDR3 covers 14 residues. The germline V gene has CDR1 SEHNR and CDR2 FQNEAQ (reference sequence). Here the CDR3 DNA reads TGTGCCAGCCGGGGACTACAGGGCGCAGATACGCAGTATTTT. This codes for CASRGLQGADTQYF.

This rearrangement joins TRBV5-1 to TRBJ1-1; TRBD1 is a possible D gene (6 bases). CDR1 is SGHRS and CDR2 is YFSETQ in the germline V gene. The V end lost 4 bases, the J end lost 2 bases, and 15 bases lay between the germline ends. This CDR3 is 15 amino acids long. CDR3 coding DNA: TGCGCCAGCAGCAAACTAGGACAGACTAACACTGAAGCTTTCTTT. Protein sequence: CASSKLGQTNTEAFF.

The gene calls are TRBV6-5 and TRBJ2-7; D may be TRBD2 (6 bases). V was clipped by 4 bases and J by 6 bases, with 10 bases between them. CDR1 is MNHEY and CDR2 is SVGAGI in the germline V gene. CDR3 size: 12 residues. The CDR3 loop is CASSFQGGEQYF. DNA for the CDR3: TGTGCCAGCAGTTTCCAGGGAGGCGAGCAGTACTTC.

The rearrangement uses TRBV27 and TRBJ2-3; D remains ambiguous. With 6 bases removed from V and 3 bases from J, the gap between germline ends came to 19 bases. The CDR3 length is 16 residues. The V gene's germline CDR1 is MNHEY and CDR2 SMNVEV (reference sequence). The CDR3 region is CASSTEPQVGTDTQYF. DNA of the CDR3: TGTGCCAGCAGCACTGAACCGCAGGTTGGGACAGATACGCAGTATTTT.

The chain combines TRBV5-4 with TRBJ1-2; the D gene is possibly TRBD1 (6 bases). Germline-derived CDR1 and CDR2 are SGHNT and YYREEE (reference sequence). The CDR3 runs 13 residues. V was cut by 2 bases and J by 6 bases, with 11 bases left in between. The CDR3 sequence is CASSFGGRNGYTF. The CDR3 coding sequence is TGTGCCAGCAGCTTCGGGGGGCGGAATGGCTACACCTTC.

The chain combines TRBV4-1 with TRBJ2-3; 10 nucleotides agree with TRBD2. The CDR3 loop spans 18 amino acids. CDR1 MGHRA and CDR2 YSYEKL come from the germline V gene. J lost 6 bases, V lost 4 bases, and 16 bases had no gene match. The CDR3 loop is CASSPTNKRGGPGDTQYF. CDR3 DNA: TGCGCCAGCAGCCCAACTAATAAGCGGGGGGGTCCAGGGGATACGCAGTATTTT.

The chain has TRBV28 and TRBJ1-1, with a tentative D call TRBD1 (6 bases). This CDR3 has 14 residues. In germline, CDR1 is MDHEN, CDR2 SYDVKM. V was trimmed by 7 bases and J by 2 bases, leaving 14 bases between them. CDR3 nucleotides: TGTGCCAGCACCGTAGGGGGACAAAACACTGAAGCTTTCTTT. Its translation: CASTVGGQNTEAFF.

The V call is TRBV24-1, the J call TRBJ2-7, with D maybe TRBD2 (5 bases). V was clipped by 2 bases and J by 0 bases, with 13 bases between them. The CDR3 is made up of 16 amino acids. Germline V gene data show CDR1 as KGHDR and CDR2 as SFDVKD. The DNA of the CDR3 is TGTGCCACCAGTGATTCGCGGGCCCCAACCTCCTACGAGCAGTACTTC. This codes for CATSDSRAPTSYEQYF.

The chain recombines TRBV10-3 with TRBJ1-1; tentatively, D is TRBD1 (5 bases). The germline V and J ends were trimmed by 11 bases and 0 bases, with 16 bases remaining between them. This CDR3 has 14 residues. Germline loops: CDR1 ENHRY, CDR2 SYGVKD. The CDR3 DNA sequence: TGTGCCGCCCGTCCGGACACCTTGAACACTGAAGCTTTCTTT. Residues: CAARPDTLNTEAFF.

This chain links TRBV18 with TRBJ1-2; 11 nucleotides agree with TRBD1. This CDR3 is 15 amino acids long. V lost 6 bases, J lost 8 bases, and 11 bases stayed unmatched. Looked up from germline, CDR1 is KGHSH and CDR2 is LQKENI. The CDR3 region has the DNA TGTGCCAGCTCCCCCAATGGACAGGGGGCGGGAGGCTACACCTTC. Translating gives CASSPNGQGAGGYTF. The complete variable domain, with remaining parts taken from reference TRBV18 and TRBJ1-2, reads NAGVMQNPRHLVRRRGQEARLRCSPMKGHSHVYWYRQLPEEGLKFMVYLQKENIIDESGMPKERFSAEFPKEGPSILRIQQVVRGDSAAYFCASSPNGQGAGGYTFGSGTRLTVV.

The chain combines TRBV28 with TRBJ1-5, with a possible D match to TRBD1 (6 bases). V shed 8 bases and J shed 1 base, with 12 bases lying between them. The CDR3 spans 14 residues. The V gene's germline CDR1 is MDHEN and CDR2 SYDVKM. The CDR3 reads CASGYRESNQPQHF. The CDR3 coding sequence is TGTGCCAGCGGATACAGGGAAAGCAATCAGCCCCAGCATTTT.

V and J are TRBV5-1 and TRBJ1-1, with a weak D call TRBD1 (5 bases). The CDR3 extends over 14 amino acids. Germline lookup yields CDR1 SGHRS and CDR2 YFSETQ. Trimming removed 0 bases at V and 6 bases at J, with 12 bases between. The CDR3 is CASSLGSGFSEAFF. The DNA for the CDR3 is TGCGCCAGCAGCTTGGGTTCAGGGTTCTCTGAAGCTTTCTTT. Full variable domain (outside the CDR3, taken from reference TRBV5-1 and TRBJ1-1): KAGVTQTPRYLIKTRGQQVTLSCSPISGHRSVSWYQQTPGQGLQFLFEYFSETQRNKGNFPGRFSGRQFSNSRSEMNVSTLELGDSALYLCASSLGSGFSEAFFGQGTRLTVV.